This TCR beta chain was documented in a study of shared clonotypes between healthy human individuals. Whole-study findings and limits: A limitation of the genetic and exposure-history diversity represented arose from few donors. Naive subsets generally had larger estimated richness than memory subsets.

Germline V gives CDR1 SNHLY, CDR2 FYNNEI. The CDR3 is 14 amino acids. The ends lost 6 bases at V and 6 bases at J; junction bases unmatched: 6. Naive CD8 isolation took CD45RO-negative cells positively selected for CCR7 and excluded terminally differentiated effector memory CD45RA+ cells. Generated by immunoSEQ multiplex PCR, the TCRdb table keeps only in-frame clones and is missing some. The data contain approximately 600,000 clones, 95% of them singletons. As for this clone: Its cognate antigen is unknown.

The chain combines TRBV2 with TRBJ1-4; 8 bases line up with TRBD1. This receptor was obtained from a woman in her twenties or thirties in good health. The sample consisted of naive CD8+ T cells sorted from blood. CDR3 amino acids: CASSIDRGHEKLFF. CDR3 bases: TGTGCCAGCAGCATAGACAGGGGCCATGAAAAACTGTTTTTT.